These T cell receptor beta chains were read from a single sample in a study of blood T cell repertoires in COVID-19. Libraries were prepared by immunoSEQ multiplex PCR; TCRdb keeps only in-frame clonotypes and omits some of them. Of approximately 290,000 clones in the sample, roughly 90% were seen once. The sequencing sample was made of peripheral blood. Source of these receptors: a woman aged 25 to 45 with COVID-19, enrolled during active disease. Each CDR3 is given with its conserved first and last residue. D genes are given only for firm matches. A clone size is listed for some rows: how often the clone was seen (once, few, many), or a class if it is expanded.

CDR3	DNA	V	J	D	size
CASSLGGAAKMNTEAFF	TGTGCCAGCAGTCTGGGAGGAGCAGCCAAGATGAACACTGAAGCTTTCTTT	TRBV28	TRBJ1-1	NA	NA
CASVDSNNKNIQYF	TGTGCCAGCGTGGATAGCAATAACAAAAACATTCAGTACTTC	TRBV28	TRBJ2-4	NA	NA
CASSLQLTGGGNTIYF	TGTGCCAGCTCACTCCAGCTAACAGGGGGAGGAAACACCATATATTTT	TRBV19	TRBJ1-3	TRBD1	NA
CATSQGTSRELFF	TGTGCCACCAGTCAGGGCACGAGTAGGGAGCTGTTTTTT	TRBV24-1	TRBJ2-2	NA	NA
CASSLGQKYGYTF	TGTGCCAGCAGCTTAGGACAGAAATATGGCTACACCTTC	TRBV11-2	TRBJ1-2	NA	once
CASIGLRGGIQYF	TGTGCCAGCATCGGGCTGAGGGGGGGCATTCAGTACTTC	TRBV6-5	TRBJ2-4	NA	NA
CASSFGGLYEQYF	TGTGCCAGCAGCTTCGGGGGACTCTACGAGCAGTACTTC	TRBV11-2	TRBJ2-7	NA	NA
CASSPRTGANYGYTF	TGTGCCAGCTCCCCGCGGACAGGGGCCAACTATGGCTACACCTTC	TRBV18	TRBJ1-2	TRBD1	NA
CASSRYRDTQYF	TGTGCCAGCAGCCGATACCGGGATACGCAGTATTTT	TRBV14	TRBJ2-3	NA	NA
CASSDRDRGYNEQFF	TGTGCCAGCAGCGACCGGGACAGGGGCTACAATGAGCAGTTCTTC	TRBV7-8	TRBJ2-1	TRBD1	NA
CASSFRVVGYGYTF	TGTGCCAGCAGCTTTCGGGTTGTAGGTTATGGCTACACCTTC	TRBV5-4	TRBJ1-2	NA	NA
CASSTPRQGRRAAFF	TGTGCCAGCAGTACCCCGCGACAGGGCCGAAGGGCGGCTTTCTTT	TRBV28	TRBJ1-1	TRBD1	NA
CASSLAISGGTSTDTQYF	TGCGCCAGCAGCTTGGCCATTAGCGGGGGGACCAGCACAGATACGCAGTATTTT	TRBV5-1	TRBJ2-3	TRBD2	NA
CASTSGDGYEQYF	TGTGCCAGCACCTCGGGGGACGGCTACGAGCAGTACTTC	TRBV6-6	TRBJ2-7	NA	NA
CASSYRGLGGGELFF	TGTGCCAGCAGTTACAGGGGACTAGGAGGCGGGGAGCTGTTTTTT	TRBV6-5	TRBJ2-2	TRBD2	NA
CASSLQVRGNYGYTF	TGCGCCAGCAGCCTTCAGGTCAGGGGAAACTATGGCTACACCTTC	TRBV4-1	TRBJ1-2	NA	NA
CARCGAGGPPGDTGELFF	TGCGCCCGCTGTGGCGCGGGGGGGCCCCCCGGCGACACCGGGGAGCTGTTTTTT	TRBV10-1	TRBJ2-2	TRBD2	NA
CASRLRDTFYSNQPQHF	TGTGCCAGCAGACTCCGGGACACTTTTTATAGCAATCAGCCCCAGCATTTT	TRBV2	TRBJ1-5	NA	NA
CASSRPSGFLSTDTQYF	TGCGCCAGCAGCCGGCCATCAGGCTTCCTTAGCACAGATACGCAGTATTTT	TRBV10-2	TRBJ2-3	NA	NA
CASSFRFTGANVLTF	TGCGCCAGCAGCTTCCGGTTTACTGGGGCCAACGTCCTGACTTTC	TRBV5-1	TRBJ2-6	NA	NA
CASSSGQGYGYTF	TGTGCCAGCAGCTCGGGACAGGGCTACGGCTACACCTTC	TRBV5-5	TRBJ1-2	TRBD1	NA
CATSSLGVGGDLYGYTF	TGTGCCACCAGCAGCCTGGGCGTTGGGGGGGACCTATATGGCTACACCTTC	TRBV15	TRBJ1-2	NA	few
CASSLVRLSTDTQYF	TGTGCCAGCAGCTTAGTTCGTCTAAGTACAGATACGCAGTATTTT	TRBV7-8	TRBJ2-3	NA	NA
CASSSPGQGRKLFF	TGTGCCAGCAGCTCCCCGGGACAGGGAAGAAAACTGTTTTTT	TRBV7-9	TRBJ1-4	TRBD1	NA
CASSQGPSPLHF	TGCGCCAGCAGCCAGGGGCCCTCACCCCTCCACTTT	TRBV4-1	TRBJ1-6	NA	NA
CASGGLAGPGSYEQYF	TGTGCCAGCGGGGGACTAGCGGGGCCGGGCTCCTACGAGCAGTACTTC	TRBV9	TRBJ2-7	TRBD2	NA
CASSLIWTSDNYGYTF	TGTGCCAGCAGCCTGATTTGGACATCCGATAACTATGGCTACACCTTC	TRBV5-8	TRBJ1-2	NA	NA
CASRPSTGATYGYTF	TGTGCCAGCAGACCATCGACAGGGGCCACCTATGGCTACACCTTC	TRBV6-5	TRBJ1-2	TRBD1	NA
CASSLDRVGTEAFF	TGCGCCAGCAGCTTAGACAGGGTGGGGACTGAAGCTTTCTTT	TRBV5-1	TRBJ1-1	TRBD1	NA
CASSLEGAGNQPQHF	TGTGCCAGCAGCTTAGAAGGGGCAGGCAATCAGCCCCAGCATTTT	TRBV7-9	TRBJ1-5	NA	NA
CASRMDERGAVEQYF	TGTGCCAGCAGGATGGATGAGCGGGGGGCGGTCGAGCAGTACTTC	TRBV6-5	TRBJ2-7	TRBD2	few
CASSQLRTSGGYNEQFF	TGCGCCAGCAGCCAACTCAGGACTAGCGGGGGGTACAATGAGCAGTTCTTC	TRBV4-1	TRBJ2-1	TRBD2	NA
CASSRTGTLNSPLHF	TGTGCCAGCAGTCGGACAGGGACTCTTAATTCACCCCTCCACTTT	TRBV28	TRBJ1-6	TRBD1	NA
CASSSDPGTSIYEQYF	TGTGCCAGCAGTTCGGACCCCGGGACTAGCATCTACGAGCAGTACTTC	TRBV11-2	TRBJ2-7	TRBD2	NA
CASSLGAGDFGYTF	TGTGCCAGCAGCTTGGGGGCGGGGGATTTCGGCTACACCTTC	TRBV5-4	TRBJ1-2	NA	once
CASSLISGGEETQYF	TGTGCCAGCAGTCTGATTAGCGGGGGTGAAGAGACCCAGTACTTC	TRBV6-5	TRBJ2-5	TRBD2	NA
CASSKSGGLFSEAFF	TGTGCCAGCAGTAAGTCGGGGGGTCTTTTCTCTGAAGCTTTCTTT	TRBV25-1	TRBJ1-1	NA	NA
CASSTGTAYIAYNSPLHF	TGCGCCAGCAGTACCGGGACAGCGTATATCGCCTATAATTCACCCCTCCACTTT	TRBV10-1	TRBJ1-6	TRBD1	NA
CASSLRTEADTQYF	TGCGCCAGCAGCTTGAGGACAGAGGCAGATACGCAGTATTTT	TRBV5-1	TRBJ2-3	NA	once
CASSTRGSGTYEQYF	TGTGCCAGTAGTACCAGAGGGTCGGGGACCTACGAGCAGTACTTC	TRBV19	TRBJ2-7	NA	NA
CASSSSRGAPDTQYF	TGTGCCAGCAGTTCCTCGCGGGGGGCCCCAGATACGCAGTATTTT	TRBV11-2	TRBJ2-3	TRBD2	NA
CASSYSMSSGANVLTF	TGTGCCAGCAGTTACTCGATGAGCTCTGGGGCCAACGTCCTGACTTTC	TRBV6-5	TRBJ2-6	NA	NA
CASSFLLGGKVPSGNTIYF	TGTGCCAGCAGCTTTCTTTTGGGGGGAAAAGTCCCCTCTGGAAACACCATATATTTT	TRBV7-2	TRBJ1-3	NA	NA
CASRPSGGYEQFF	TGTGCCAGCAGACCCAGCGGGGGGTATGAGCAGTTCTTC	TRBV11-2	TRBJ2-1	TRBD2	NA
CASSYSSWLYEQYF	TGTGCCAGCAGTTACTCATCTTGGCTGTACGAGCAGTACTTC	TRBV6-5	TRBJ2-7	NA	NA
CASSRLAGVKDTQYF	TGTGCCAGCTCACGACTAGCGGGGGTTAAAGATACGCAGTATTTT	TRBV18	TRBJ2-3	TRBD2	once
CASSSLTNFKETQYF	TGTGCCAGCAGCTCATTAACTAACTTTAAAGAGACCCAGTACTTC	TRBV7-9	TRBJ2-5	NA	NA
CASSVERAGGNNEQFF	TGTGCCAGCAGCGTAGAAAGAGCAGGGGGTAACAATGAGCAGTTCTTC	TRBV9	TRBJ2-1	TRBD1	NA
CATSANRENYGYTF	TGTGCCACCAGCGCAAACAGGGAGAACTATGGCTACACCTTC	TRBV15	TRBJ1-2	NA	NA
CASSPGGGNQPQHF	TGTGCCAGCAGCCCTGGGGGCGGCAATCAGCCCCAGCATTTT	TRBV5-6	TRBJ1-5	NA	few
CASSGATGTSTNEKLFF	TGTGCCAGCAGTGGGGCCACAGGGACCTCAACTAATGAAAAACTGTTTTTT	TRBV2	TRBJ1-4	NA	NA
CASSPQPPGQGSNEQYF	TGTGCCAGCAGCCCCCAGCCCCCCGGACAGGGAAGTAACGAGCAGTACTTC	TRBV7-9	TRBJ2-7	TRBD1	NA
CAAGGTVGYTF	TGTGCCGCTGGAGGTACGGTTGGCTACACCTTC	TRBV6-6	TRBJ1-2	NA	NA
CAWSQAPPNYGYTF	TGTGCCTGGAGCCAGGCACCTCCTAACTATGGCTACACCTTC	TRBV30	TRBJ1-2	NA	NA
CASSVSLGELFF	TGTGCCAGCAGCGTCAGTTTGGGGGAGCTGTTTTTT	TRBV9	TRBJ2-2	NA	NA
CASSLDGQGNNQPQHF	TGTGCCAGCAGCTTGGATGGACAGGGAAACAATCAGCCCCAGCATTTT	TRBV5-5	TRBJ1-5	TRBD1	once
CASSFSTDTQYF	TGTGCCAGCAGCTTTAGTACAGATACGCAGTATTTT	TRBV5-5	TRBJ2-3	NA	NA
CASSERGKGEKLFF	TGTGCCAGTAGTGAACGGGGGAAGGGGGAAAAACTGTTTTTT	TRBV19	TRBJ1-4	NA	NA
CASSPGSPYYEQYF	TGCGCCAGCAGTCCCGGGAGCCCCTACTACGAGCAGTACTTC	TRBV10-1	TRBJ2-7	NA	NA